The present TCR beta chain was sequenced within a study of cytomegalovirus exposure and HLA in healthy donors. Amplification used 60 Vbeta primers and 13 Jbeta primers. Sequencing used immunoSEQ multiplex PCR; TCRdb keeps in-frame clones, though not all of them. The sample includes approximately 130,000 clones, just over 70% of them seen just once. Donors in the study were healthy people who gave bone marrow. The CDR3 spans 15 residues. With 4 bases clipped from V and 1 base from J, the junction kept 5 bases outside the gene matches. CDR1 and CDR2 (germline): MGHRA, YSYEKL. Sequenced: PBMCs. The source of this sequence is a woman aged 55 to 70 in good health and CMV-seropositive. The chain uses TRBV4-1 and TRBJ1-2; 8 bases are a match to TRBD1. CDR3 nucleotides: TGCGCCAGCAGCCGGGACAGGAACTATAACTATGGCTACACCTTC. This codes for CASSRDRNYNYGYTF.